The next 21 T cell receptor beta chains were all read from a single sample in a study of T cell responses to AZD1222 COVID-19 vaccine. The protocol was immunoSEQ multiplex PCR, while the TCRdb copy is restricted to in-frame clones and leaves out a portion. The table records approximately 150,000 clones, approximately 90% of them present only once. Specimen: peripheral blood, collected on day 0 of AZD1222 vaccination. These receptors all come from an adult in good health.

The rearrangement joins TRBV5-6 to TRBJ2-3; TRBD2 is a possible D gene (5 bases). Germline CDR1 reads SGHDT; CDR2 reads YYEEEE. This CDR3 contains 16 residues. Trimming removed 3 bases at V and 0 bases at J, with 14 bases between. This CDR3 is CASSSFDYSSTDTQYF. CDR3 DNA: TGTGCCAGCAGCTCTTTCGACTATTCAAGCACAGATACGCAGTATTTT.

This clone has just a few counts. This sample includes further DNA sequences coding for the same CDR3. This sequence joins TRBV7-8 and TRBJ1-6, with TRBD1 matching over 9 bases. V lost 4 bases, J lost 6 bases, and 1 base stayed unmatched. The CDR3 consists of 14 residues. Germline assignment: CDR1 SGHVS and CDR2 FQNEAQ. The CDR3 here is CASSSDRGNSPLHF. The CDR3, as DNA: TGTGCCAGCAGCTCGGACAGGGGTAATTCACCCCTCCACTTT.

This chain joins TRBV19 and TRBJ1-5, with D perhaps matching TRBD1 (5 bases). This CDR3 has 15 amino acids. CDR1 and CDR2 from the germline V gene are LNHDA and SQIVND (reference sequence). V was trimmed by 3 bases and J by 4 bases, leaving 13 bases between them. As DNA, the CDR3 is TGTGCCAGTAGTATTCCCGGACAAAAGAATCAGCCCCAGCATTTT. This translates into CASSIPGQKNQPQHF.

This chain uses TRBV5-6 with TRBJ1-4; D is unresolved. CDR3 length: 13 amino acids. Germline-derived CDR1 and CDR2 are SGHDT and YYEEEE. Trimming removed 4 bases from V and 7 bases from J, with 11 bases in between. CDR3: CASSPGDSEKLFF. The CDR3 DNA reads TGTGCCAGCAGCCCCGGCGACTCTGAAAAACTGTTTTTT.

Only a few counts were recorded for this clone. This chain uses TRBV6-1 with TRBJ2-7; perhaps TRBD2 as D (6 bases). The CDR3 runs to 16 residues. The V and J ends lost 0 bases and 9 bases respectively, with 21 bases between them. Per germline, CDR1 MNHNS and CDR2 SASEGT. The CDR3 protein is CASSEAAEGPASGQYF. Here the CDR3 DNA reads TGTGCCAGCAGTGAAGCGGCGGAGGGCCCGGCTAGTGGGCAGTACTTC.

The chain has TRBV6-4 and TRBJ2-2; tentatively, D is TRBD1 or TRBD2 (6 bases each). Per the germline V gene, CDR1 is MRHNA and CDR2 is SNTAGT. V was trimmed by 8 bases and J by 3 bases, leaving 13 bases between them. This CDR3 is built from 14 residues. The CDR3, as DNA: TGTGCCAGCCGGGGGCAGTCGGACACCGGGGAGCTGTTTTTT. Translation gives CASRGQSDTGELFF.

The chain employs TRBV7-2 and TRBJ2-3; D unresolved. Germline assignment: CDR1 SGHTA and CDR2 FQGNSA. V lost 1 base and J 0 bases, leaving 5 bases between the germline ends. CDR3 length equals 14 residues. For the CDR3, the DNA is TGTGCCAGCAGCTTAGAGGTGAGCACAGATACGCAGTATTTT. Protein: CASSLEVSTDTQYF. Combining the CDR3 with reference TRBV7-2 and TRBJ2-3 gives the whole variable domain GAGVSQSPSNKVTEKGKDVELRCDPISGHTALYWYRQSLGQGLEFLIYFQGNSAPDKSGLPSDRFSAERTGGSVSTLTIQRTQQEDSAVYLCASSLEVSTDTQYFGPGTRLTVL.

The V and J genes are TRBV2 and TRBJ1-2; 9 positions match TRBD1. The CDR3 is 16 residues long. CDR1 is SNHLY and CDR2 is FYNNEI in the germline V gene. The J segment lost 7 bases and the V segment lost 6 bases, leaving 15 bases of the junction unmatched. CDR3 in DNA: TGTGCCAGCAGCCGACAGGGGGGTGCCCCGGGGGCTGGCTACACCTTC. Translating gives CASSRQGGAPGAGYTF.

The CDR3 nucleotides read TGTGCCAGTAGTACTCAGGGGCGGGGAAACTATGGCTACACCTTC. It is translated as CASSTQGRGNYGYTF. The chain links TRBV19 to TRBJ1-2; TRBD1 is a possible D gene (6 bases). The CDR3 is 15 amino acids. V lost 4 bases and J lost 2, with 14 bases in between. Germline V CDR1 and CDR2: LNHDA, SQIVND (reference sequence).

The chain combines TRBV5-1 with TRBJ1-2, with 9 positions matching TRBD1. CDR3 size: 14 residues. V was clipped by 0 bases and J by 5 bases; unmatched bases: 2. Germline CDR1 SGHRS, CDR2 YFSETQ. The CDR3, as DNA: TGCGCCAGCAGCTTGGGGGACAGGGTATATGGCTACACCTTC. It codes for CASSLGDRVYGYTF.

The chain combines TRBV21-1 with TRBJ1-5; the table assigns TRBD1, which was not confirmed against the DNA. TRBV21-1 is a pseudogene. CDR3 size: 11 residues. The CDR3 loop is CASRHRGAQHF. CDR3 sequence (DNA): TGTGCCAGCAGACACAGGGGAGCCCAGCATTTT.

V gene TRBV7-2 combines with J gene TRBJ1-2, with TRBD1 matching over 8 bases. The V gene end was trimmed by 0 bases and the J gene end by 4 bases; junction bases not matched to a gene: 4. This CDR3 is 15 amino acids long. The germline V gene has CDR1 SGHTA and CDR2 FQGNSA. CDR3 protein: CASSLAPQGAYGYTF. CDR3 sequence (DNA): TGTGCCAGCAGCTTAGCTCCCCAGGGGGCCTATGGCTACACCTTC.

The DNA of the CDR3 is TGTGCCAGCAGTTACCGGGACGCCGGCTACGAGCAGTACTTC. It specifies CASSYRDAGYEQYF. This chain uses TRBV27 with TRBJ2-7, with D perhaps matching TRBD1 or TRBD2 (5 bases each). This CDR3 has 14 amino acids. The germline gives CDR1 MNHEY, CDR2 SMNVEV (reference sequence). Trimming cost V 4 bases and J 3 bases, with 13 bases left between them.

This chain joins TRBV9 and TRBJ1-5, with D tentatively TRBD1 (5 bases). Germline assignment: CDR1 SGDLS and CDR2 YYNGEE. V lost 4 bases and J 1 base, leaving 12 bases between the germline ends. This CDR3 contains 15 residues. In nucleotides, the CDR3 is TGTGCCAGCAGCCGGGACGGCGGGAGCAATCAGCCCCAGCATTTT. Its protein product is CASSRDGGSNQPQHF.

The chain carries TRBV25-1 and TRBJ1-1; tentative D call: TRBD1 (5 bases). V dropped 7 bases and J dropped 6 bases, with 21 bases sitting between them. In germline, CDR1 is MGHDK, CDR2 SYGVNS. CDR3 size: 15 residues. Here the CDR3 DNA reads TGTGCCAGCACTCCGGGGGGGGGAATCCTCGCTGAAGCTTTCTTT. Translating it yields CASTPGGGILAEAFF.

The gene calls are TRBV5-4 and TRBJ1-5; D is uncertain. The V end was cut by 4 bases, the J end by 0 bases, with 8 bases between. Germline V gene data show CDR1 as SGHNT and CDR2 as YYREEE (reference sequence). The CDR3 spans 14 residues. The CDR3 sequence is CASSPGNSNQPQHF. The DNA for the CDR3 is TGTGCCAGCAGCCCGGGGAATAGCAATCAGCCCCAGCATTTT. Complete variable domain (other parts from reference TRBV5-4 and TRBJ1-5): ETGVTQSPTHLIKTRGQQVTLRCSSQSGHNTVSWYQQALGQGPQFIFQYYREEENGRGNFPPRFSGLQFPNYSSELNVNALELDDSALYLCASSPGNSNQPQHFGDGTRLSIL.

This clone showed up just once. This chain connects TRBV7-9 to TRBJ2-3; the D gene could be TRBD1 or TRBD2 (5 bases each). With 0 bases removed from V and 3 bases from J, the gap between germline ends came to 10 bases. The CDR3 is 15 amino acids. Germline values: CDR1 SEHNR, CDR2 FQNEAQ (reference sequence). The CDR3 loop reads CASSLAAGTTDTQYF. The CDR3 region has the DNA TGTGCCAGCAGCTTAGCAGCAGGGACGACAGATACGCAGTATTTT.

V usage is TRBV27 and J usage is TRBJ1-1, with D possibly being TRBD1 (6 bases). The CDR3 is made up of 15 amino acids. CDR1 MNHEY and CDR2 SMNVEV come from the germline V gene (reference sequence). V was pared by 5 bases and J by 0 bases, with 13 bases between. CDR3 region: CASSDHRAMNTEAFF. The DNA for the CDR3 is TGTGCCAGCAGTGACCACAGGGCCATGAACACTGAAGCTTTCTTT.

This clone was seen once. This sequence joins TRBV4-1 and TRBJ2-1; 10 nucleotides agree with TRBD2. Per germline, CDR1 MGHRA and CDR2 YSYEKL. J gave up 7 bases and V 3 bases, and 12 bases lay outside the gene matches. The CDR3 spans 17 residues. This chain's CDR3 is CASSQLNSGRFLNEQFF. The CDR3 DNA follows: TGCGCCAGCAGCCAGTTAAATAGCGGGAGGTTCTTAAATGAGCAGTTCTTC.

The J gene is TRBJ1-2, the V gene TRBV6-1; D is unclear. The germline V and J ends were trimmed by 2 bases and 3 bases, with 10 bases remaining between them. In germline, CDR1 is MNHNS, CDR2 SASEGT. The CDR3 has 14 residues. The CDR3 DNA is TGTGCCAGCAGTGAAAGAGGCCCATACTATGGCTACACCTTC. It is translated as CASSERGPYYGYTF.

This rearrangement joins TRBV6-5 to TRBJ1-2; D call uncertain. Germline V gene sequence: CDR1 MNHEY, CDR2 SVGAGI. This CDR3 spans 12 amino acids. V lost 8 bases, J lost 5 bases, and 12 bases lay in between. In DNA, the CDR3 is TGTGCCAGCCACGGCAGCTTGTATGGCTACACCTTC. It codes for CASHGSLYGYTF.